This entry lists 22 T cell receptor beta chains sequenced from one sample in a study of type 1 regulatory T cells. The antigens of these receptors remain unknown. TCRdb called the reads again in MiXCR, with one record for every CDR3 protein. The table lists roughly 67,000 distinct CDR3 sequences, approximately 64% of them singletons. Sequencing used cultured T cells, either the whole culture or a sorted T cell fraction (not recorded which). Subset denoted: Tr1-enriched cell product generated in vitro against host alloantigens. These receptors were obtained from a human donor in good health.

The V call is TRBV4-1, the J call TRBJ2-2; 10 bases are a match to TRBD2. There are 17 residues in the CDR3. Germline V gene data show CDR1 as MGHRA and CDR2 as YSYEKL. V was clipped by 4 bases and J by 7 bases; unmatched bases: 12. The CDR3 protein is CASSLRLAGAWGGELFF. The DNA for the CDR3 is TGCGCCAGCAGCCTCAGGCTAGCGGGAGCGTGGGGCGGGGAGCTGTTTTTT.

This chain joins TRBV20-1 and TRBJ2-7; possibly TRBD1 or TRBD2 for D (6 bases each). Germline V gives CDR1 DFQATT, CDR2 SNEGSKA (reference sequence). The CDR3 is 13 amino acids. V was shortened by 6 bases and J by 4 bases, with 16 bases between the two germline ends. The CDR3 protein is CSARGTGRYEQYF. Written as DNA, the CDR3 is TGCAGTGCCCGGGGCACAGGGAGGTACGAGCAGTACTTC.

With respect to this clonotype: Relative to the germline gene, one junction end is altered; a read error may explain this. The gene calls are TRBV2 and TRBJ2-7, with D uncertain. This CDR3 is 11 amino acids long. Per the germline V gene, CDR1 is SNHLY and CDR2 is FYNNEI. The CDR3 DNA is TGTGCCACCAGTCCGGAATACGAGCAGTACTTC. This gives the protein CATSPEYEQYF.

The chain uses TRBV12-3 or TRBV12-4 and TRBJ2-7; TRBD2 agrees at 10 bases. This CDR3 is built from 15 residues. V dropped 4 bases and J dropped 2; count of bases not matched to a gene: 5. The CDR3 DNA sequence: TGTGCCAGCAGTTCTAGCGGGAGACGTCCCTACGAGCAGTACTTC. It specifies CASSSSGRRPYEQYF.

The chain recombines TRBV7-2 with TRBJ2-3; weak D call: TRBD1 (5 bases). V lost 5 bases, J lost 1 base, and 19 bases lay in between. In germline, CDR1 is SGHTA, CDR2 FQGNSA. The CDR3 sequence is 17 residues long. CDR3 nucleotide sequence: TGTGCCAGCAGCAAACAGCCAGGGTTTACACGCACAGATACGCAGTATTTT. Its protein product is CASSKQPGFTRTDTQYF.

The chain employs TRBV20-1 and TRBJ1-2, with a tentative D call TRBD1 (6 bases). V was cut by 4 bases and J by 3 bases, with 12 bases left in between. This CDR3 comprises 13 residues. Germline-derived CDR1 and CDR2 are DFQATT and SNEGSKA (reference sequence). The CDR3 reads CSAIRQDDYGYTF. The CDR3 coding sequence is TGCAGTGCTATTCGACAGGATGACTATGGCTACACCTTC.

This clonotype has more than one count but fewer than ten. The chain links TRBV24-1 to TRBJ2-2; TRBD1 matches at 9 bases. CDR1 and CDR2 (germline): KGHDR, SFDVKD. The junction had 5 bases not matched to a gene; V was cut back by 9 bases and J by 7 bases. There are 13 residues in the CDR3. In DNA form, the CDR3 reads TGTGCCACCGGACAGGGGTCGGGCGGGGAGCTGTTTTTT. This sequence encodes CATGQGSGGELFF.

This chain joins TRBV20-1 and TRBJ2-1; 7 positions match TRBD1. CDR1 and CDR2 from the germline V gene are DFQATT and SNEGSKA (reference sequence). The CDR3 is 14 amino acids. V trimming: 5 bases; J trimming: 0 bases; junction bases outside the gene matches: 4. The CDR3 loop is CSAYRDSSYNEQFF. DNA of the CDR3: TGCAGTGCTTACAGGGACAGCTCCTACAATGAGCAGTTCTTC.

As concerns this clonotype: The junction and the germline gene differ at one end; a read error may be behind it. The V call is TRBV5-1, the J call TRBJ1-5; no clear D. From germline, CDR1 is SGHRS and CDR2 YFSETQ. This CDR3 has 15 residues. CDR3 amino acids: CASSLVGDGNHPQHF. CDR3 DNA: TGCGCCAGCAGCTTGGTCGGGGATGGGAATCACCCCCAGCATTTT.

V and J are TRBV29-1 and TRBJ2-3; D is unresolved. The CDR3 length is 12 residues. The germline V gene encodes CDR1 SQVTM and CDR2 ANQGSEA. The ends were cut back, 3 bases at V and 0 bases at J, with 4 bases in the middle. The CDR3: CSVDSSTDTQYF. Here the CDR3 DNA reads TGCAGCGTTGACAGCAGCACAGATACGCAGTATTTT.

The sample holds one count of this clonotype. The CDR3 nucleotides read TGCGCCAGCAGCTTGGAACAGCCCCAAGAGACCCAGTACTTC. This encodes CASSLEQPQETQYF. V gene TRBV5-1 combines with J gene TRBJ2-5; D remains ambiguous. Germline CDR1 reads SGHRS; CDR2 reads YFSETQ. The CDR3 length is 14 residues. V dropped 0 bases and J dropped 1 base, with 7 bases sitting between them. The full variable domain, in which reference TRBV5-1 and TRBJ2-5 provide the parts outside the CDR3, is KAGVTQTPRYLIKTRGQQVTLSCSPISGHRSVSWYQQTPGQGLQFLFEYFSETQRNKGNFPGRFSGRQFSNSRSEMNVSTLELGDSALYLCASSLEQPQETQYFGPGTRLLVL.

V and J are TRBV6-6 and TRBJ1-1; a weak D match, TRBD1 (5 bases). CDR1 MNHNY and CDR2 SVGAGI come from the germline V gene (reference sequence). The CDR3 is made up of 13 amino acids. Deletions cut 7 bases from V and 8 bases from J, with 17 bases between. CDR3 residues: CASTPTPGVEAFF. The CDR3 DNA reads as TGTGCCAGCACCCCTACCCCGGGGGTCGAAGCTTTCTTT.

The V gene is TRBV30, the J gene TRBJ1-2; D gene ambiguous. V lost 1 base to trimming and J lost 8 bases, with 8 bases between them. The CDR3 runs 11 residues. The germline V gene has CDR1 GTSNPN and CDR2 SVGIG (reference sequence). CDR3 region: CAWSGGRGYTF. The DNA of the CDR3 is TGTGCCTGGAGTGGAGGGCGCGGCTACACCTTC.

The chain is built from TRBV5-5 and TRBJ2-5; D is unresolved. V lost 0 bases, J lost 1 base, and 13 bases lay in between. CDR3 length equals 16 residues. CDR1 SGHKS and CDR2 YYEKEE come from the germline V gene (reference sequence). The CDR3 nucleotides are TGTGCCAGCAGCTTGGGCGCCGCACCGATCCAAGAGACCCAGTACTTC. Its protein product is CASSLGAAPIQETQYF.

The chain recombines TRBV19 with TRBJ1-1; D not resolved. CDR3 length: 15 amino acids. Germline CDR1 LNHDA, CDR2 SQIVND (reference sequence). Trimming removed 7 bases from V and 7 bases from J, with 22 bases in between. Here the CDR3 reads CASMDRGRGSDEAFF. The CDR3 DNA sequence: TGTGCCAGTATGGATCGCGGACGGGGATCGGATGAAGCTTTCTTT.

V and J are TRBV20-1 and TRBJ2-1; D might be TRBD1 (7 bases). The CDR3 runs to 13 residues. Germline CDR1 is DFQATT and CDR2 is SNEGSKA (reference sequence). CDR3 nucleotides: TGCAGCCCGCCAGGGGGGAGCTACAATGAGCAGTTCTTC. Translating it yields CSPPGGSYNEQFF.

The chain has TRBV20-1 and TRBJ2-7, with a possible D match to TRBD2 (6 bases). V was cut by 0 bases and J by 7 bases, with 16 bases left in between. CDR3 length: 14 residues. Per the germline V gene, CDR1 is DFQATT and CDR2 is SNEGSKA (reference sequence). The CDR3 spells CSARDVTGRFEQYF. The CDR3 DNA follows: TGCAGTGCTAGAGATGTTACCGGGAGATTTGAGCAGTACTTC.

A few counts support this clonotype. The J gene is TRBJ1-6, the V gene TRBV25-1; D uncertain. Germline loops: CDR1 MGHDK, CDR2 SYGVNS. The germline V and J ends were trimmed by 8 bases and 10 bases, with 12 bases remaining between them. The CDR3 contains 12 residues. DNA for the CDR3: TGTGCCAGCGGGGAGGGCGGCTCACCCCTCCACTTT. Protein sequence: CASGEGGSPLHF. Full variable domain (remainder filled in from reference TRBV25-1 and TRBJ1-6): EADIYQTPRYLVIGTGKKITLECSQTMGHDKMYWYQQDPGMELHLIHYSYGVNSTEKGDLSSESTVSRIRTEHFPLTLESARPSHTSQYLCASGEGGSPLHFGNGTRLTVT.

The chain uses TRBV5-1 and TRBJ2-3, with TRBD2 matching over 7 bases. Germline CDR1 and CDR2: SGHRS and YFSETQ. The CDR3 consists of 14 residues. V dropped 9 bases and J dropped 6; count of bases not matched to a gene: 13. This chain's CDR3 is CATSRETKVDTQYF. The DNA for the CDR3 is TGCGCCACCTCGCGGGAGACTAAAGTCGATACGCAGTATTTT.

Only a few counts were recorded for this clonotype. V and J are TRBV20-1 and TRBJ1-2, with 11 bases fitting TRBD1. CDR1 and CDR2 (germline): DFQATT, SNEGSKA (reference sequence). The CDR3 length is 14 residues. V shed 6 bases and J 2 bases; nucleotides not matched to a gene: 5. The CDR3 DNA follows: TGCAGTGCAACCTGGGACAGGGGGAACTATGGCTACACCTTC. It is translated as CSATWDRGNYGYTF.

The genes are TRBV7-2 and TRBJ2-2, with unresolved D. Trimming cost V 1 base and J 6 bases, with 9 bases left between them. Germline assignment: CDR1 SGHTA and CDR2 FQGNSA. The CDR3 contains 14 residues. The CDR3 region is CASSLEWGSGELFF. Here the CDR3 DNA reads TGTGCCAGCAGCTTAGAATGGGGTTCCGGGGAGCTGTTTTTT.

The chain has TRBV3-1 and TRBJ2-1, with 9 nucleotides matching TRBD2. With V trimmed by 4 bases and J by 8 bases, 3 bases remained unmatched. Germline CDR1 and CDR2: LGHDT and YNNKEL (reference sequence). The length of the CDR3 is 13 residues. CDR3 bases: TGTGCCAGCAGCCCCGGGACTAGCTATGAGCAGTTCTTC. Encoded protein: CASSPGTSYEQFF.